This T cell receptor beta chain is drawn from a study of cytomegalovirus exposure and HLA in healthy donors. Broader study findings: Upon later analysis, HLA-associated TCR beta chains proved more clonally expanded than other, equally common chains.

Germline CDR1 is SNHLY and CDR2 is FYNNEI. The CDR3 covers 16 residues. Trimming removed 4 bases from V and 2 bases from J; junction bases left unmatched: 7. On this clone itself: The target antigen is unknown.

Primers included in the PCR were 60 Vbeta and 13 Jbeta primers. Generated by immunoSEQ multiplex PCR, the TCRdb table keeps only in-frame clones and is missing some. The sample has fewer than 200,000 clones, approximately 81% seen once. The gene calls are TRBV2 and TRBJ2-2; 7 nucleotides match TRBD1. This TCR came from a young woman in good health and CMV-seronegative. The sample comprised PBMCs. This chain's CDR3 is CASSVFGTVNTGELFF. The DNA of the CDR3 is TGTGCCAGCAGTGTGTTCGGGACAGTTAACACCGGGGAGCTGTTTTTT. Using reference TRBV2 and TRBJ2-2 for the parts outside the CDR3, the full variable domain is EPEVTQTPSHQVTQMGQEVILRCVPISNHLYFYWYRQILGQKVEFLVSFYNNEISEKSEIFDDQFSVERPDGSNFTLKIRSTKLEDSAMYFCASSVFGTVNTGELFFGEGSRLTVL.